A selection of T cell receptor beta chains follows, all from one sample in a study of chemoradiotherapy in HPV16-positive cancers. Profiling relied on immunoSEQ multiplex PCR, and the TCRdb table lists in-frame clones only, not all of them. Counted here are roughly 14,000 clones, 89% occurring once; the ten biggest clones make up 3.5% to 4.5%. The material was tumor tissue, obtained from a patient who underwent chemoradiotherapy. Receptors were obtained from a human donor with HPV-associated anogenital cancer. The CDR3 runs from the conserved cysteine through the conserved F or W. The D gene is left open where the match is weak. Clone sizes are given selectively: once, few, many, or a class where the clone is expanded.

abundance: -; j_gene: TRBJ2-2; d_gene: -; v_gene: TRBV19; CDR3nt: TGTGCCAGTAGTAGATTGGCCGGTACCGGGGAGCTGTTTTTT; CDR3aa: CASSRLAGTGELFF
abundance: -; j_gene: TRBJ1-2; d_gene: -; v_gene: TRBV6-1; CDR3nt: TGTGCCAGCAGTGAAGCGATGGGTTTGCCTAACTATGGCTACACCTTC; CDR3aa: CASSEAMGLPNYGYTF
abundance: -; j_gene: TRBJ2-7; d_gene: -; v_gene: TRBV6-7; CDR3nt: TGTGCCAGCAGTTACTCGAACAGGGTCTACGAGCAGTACTTC; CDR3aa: CASSYSNRVYEQYF
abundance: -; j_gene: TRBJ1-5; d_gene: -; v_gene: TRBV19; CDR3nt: TGTGCCAGTACCCTGGGGAGCAATCAGCCCCAGCATTTT; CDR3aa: CASTLGSNQPQHF
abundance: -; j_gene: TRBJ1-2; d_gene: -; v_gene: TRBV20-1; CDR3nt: TGCAGTGCGCAGGGGCTCGGTGGCTACACCTTC; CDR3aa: CSAQGLGGYTF
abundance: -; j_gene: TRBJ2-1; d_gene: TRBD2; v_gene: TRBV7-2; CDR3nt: TGTGCCAGCAGCTTAGGCTCTAGCGGGAGCTACAATGAGCAGTTCTTC; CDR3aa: CASSLGSSGSYNEQFF
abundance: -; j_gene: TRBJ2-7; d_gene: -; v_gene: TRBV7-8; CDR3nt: TGTGCCAGCAGCTTAGCAATAGCGAGCTACGAGCAGTACTTC; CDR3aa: CASSLAIASYEQYF
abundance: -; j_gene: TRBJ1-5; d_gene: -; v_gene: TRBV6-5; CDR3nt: TGTGCCAGCAGTTACGGCCGGGGCCCGGGGCAGCCCCAGCATTTT; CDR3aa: CASSYGRGPGQPQHF
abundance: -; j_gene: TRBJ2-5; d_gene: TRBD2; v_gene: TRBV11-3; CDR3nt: TGTGCCAGCAGGACTAGCGGACAAGAGACCCAGTACTTC; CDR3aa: CASRTSGQETQYF
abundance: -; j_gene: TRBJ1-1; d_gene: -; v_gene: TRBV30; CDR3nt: TGTGCCTGGAGTGTACTGTTGGGTGGCACTGAAGCTTTCTTT; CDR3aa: CAWSVLLGGTEAFF
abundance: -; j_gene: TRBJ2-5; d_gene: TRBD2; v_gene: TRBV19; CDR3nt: TGTGCCAGTAGCCGTCGACTAGCGGACAGTTGGAAGACCCAGTACTTC; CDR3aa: CASSRRLADSWKTQYF
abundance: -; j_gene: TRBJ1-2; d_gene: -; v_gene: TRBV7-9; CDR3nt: TGTGCCAGCAGCTCGTCCAACTATGGCTACACCTTC; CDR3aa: CASSSSNYGYTF
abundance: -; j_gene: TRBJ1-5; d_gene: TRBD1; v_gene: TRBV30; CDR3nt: TGTGCCTGGAGTGTAGGGGGCCGACAGCCCCAGCATTTT; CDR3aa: CAWSVGGRQPQHF
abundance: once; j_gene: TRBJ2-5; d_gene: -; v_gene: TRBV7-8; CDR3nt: TGTGCCAGCAGGGGTAACGGAGGGGAGACCCAGTACTTC; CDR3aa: CASRGNGGETQYF
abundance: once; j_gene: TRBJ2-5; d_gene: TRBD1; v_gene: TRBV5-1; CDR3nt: TGCGCCAGCAGCCAAGAGACAGGGCGGCAAGAGACCCAGTACTTC; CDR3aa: CASSQETGRQETQYF
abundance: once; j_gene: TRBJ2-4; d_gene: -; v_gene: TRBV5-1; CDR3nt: TGCGCCAGCAGCTTGGACCTCCTGACAGGAAGAGTAAACATTCAGTACTTC; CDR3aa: CASSLDLLTGRVNIQYF
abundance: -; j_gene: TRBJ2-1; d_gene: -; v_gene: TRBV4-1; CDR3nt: TGCGCCAGCACCCGAGATGTCTCCTACAATGAGCAGTTCTTC; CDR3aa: CASTRDVSYNEQFF
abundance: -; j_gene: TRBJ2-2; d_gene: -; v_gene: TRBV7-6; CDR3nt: TGTGCCAGCAGCTCGCCGGACGGCGCGGGCACCGGGGAGCTGTTTTTT; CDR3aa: CASSSPDGAGTGELFF
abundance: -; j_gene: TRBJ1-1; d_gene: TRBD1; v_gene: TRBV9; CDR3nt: TGTGCCAGCGGGGGACAGGGAGGAGAAGCTTTCTTT; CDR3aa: CASGGQGGEAFF
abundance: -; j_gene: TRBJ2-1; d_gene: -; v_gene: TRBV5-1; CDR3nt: TGCGCCAGCAGCATGACTAGTACCAATGAGCAGTTCTTC; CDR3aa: CASSMTSTNEQFF
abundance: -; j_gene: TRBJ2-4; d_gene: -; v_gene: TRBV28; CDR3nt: TGTGCCAGCAGTTTAATACAGACAAACATTCAGTACTTC; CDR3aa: CASSLIQTNIQYF
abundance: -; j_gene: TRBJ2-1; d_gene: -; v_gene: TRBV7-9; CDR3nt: TGTGCCAGCAGCAGAACCGGGAGTGAGCAGTTCTTC; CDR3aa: CASSRTGSEQFF
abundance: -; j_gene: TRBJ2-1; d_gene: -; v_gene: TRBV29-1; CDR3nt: TGCAGCGTCTCTGGGCGGGGAAGGGGTGAGCAGTTCTTC; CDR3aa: CSVSGRGRGEQFF